This T cell receptor beta chain was found in a study of T cells after yellow fever vaccination. The CDR3 contains 15 residues. Germline CDR1 and CDR2: SEHNR and FQNEAQ (reference sequence). The ends lost 5 bases at V and 5 bases at J; junction bases unmatched: 8. Template-switching 5'RACE yielded the TCR cDNA; a universal primer site and UMIs were added in the process. TCRdb analysed the 5' RACE reads with MiXCR anew, one entry per CDR3 protein. The table lists around 530,000 distinct CDR3 sequences, roughly a sixth of them singletons. This clonotype was counted at least ten times. The chain links TRBV7-9 to TRBJ2-5; 10 positions match TRBD2. The clonotype was recovered from a man in his late teens or twenties who received the YFV17D yellow fever vaccine. Here the sequenced sample was PBMCs, taken about 5 days after the first yellow fever vaccination. CDR3 protein: CASSKSGGAAETQYF. Written as DNA, the CDR3 is TGTGCCAGCAGCAAGAGCGGGGGGGCCGCGGAGACCCAGTACTTC.